One and the same sample provided the 18 T cell receptor beta chains below, sequenced in a study of blood T cell repertoires in COVID-19. Using immunoSEQ multiplex PCR, the repertoire was profiled, and TCRdb retains in-frame clones only, with some absent. The data contain about 350,000 clones, around 91% of them singletons. The sample was peripheral blood. The receptors were gathered from a woman under 30 who had recovered from COVID-19.

The DNA for the CDR3 is TGTGCCAGCAGCCATTATGACTTTCCCTCCTACGAGCAGTACGTC. It encodes CASSHYDFPSYEQYV. This chain joins TRBV14 and TRBJ2-7, with D uncertain. The CDR3 has 15 residues. Per germline, CDR1 SGHDN and CDR2 FVKESK. Trimming took 3 bases from V and 0 from J, leaving 12 bases between them.

The chain is built from TRBV6-2 or TRBV6-3 and TRBJ2-5; D is unclear. V lost 6 bases and J 0 bases, leaving 11 bases between the germline ends. This CDR3 contains 14 residues. The germline V gene has CDR1 MNHEY and CDR2 SVGEGT. The CDR3 DNA reads TGTGCCAGCAGCCCCTCTAGGTACCAAGAGACCCAGTACTTC. This sequence encodes CASSPSRYQETQYF.

The CDR3 loop is CASSARDPPHEQFF. CDR3 DNA sequence: TGTGCCAGCAGCGCCCGGGATCCTCCCCATGAGCAGTTCTTC. The J gene is TRBJ2-1, the V gene TRBV9; a possible D gene is TRBD2 (5 bases). The CDR3 runs 14 residues. Germline assignment: CDR1 SGDLS and CDR2 YYNGEE. V was cut by 3 bases and J by 8 bases, with 15 bases left in between.

The chain couples TRBV7-9 to TRBJ2-6; 7 bases agree with TRBD1. Trimming cost V 4 bases and J 0 bases; bases outside gene matches: 12. The CDR3 totals 19 residues. The V gene's germline CDR1 is SEHNR and CDR2 FQNEAQ (reference sequence). CDR3 sequence reads: CASSSPSGTADSGANVLTF. In DNA, the CDR3 is TGTGCCAGCAGCTCTCCATCCGGGACAGCCGACTCTGGGGCCAACGTCCTGACTTTC.

This chain links TRBV2 with TRBJ1-3; a possible D gene is TRBD1 (6 bases). The CDR3 extends over 15 amino acids. Germline V CDR1 and CDR2: SNHLY, FYNNEI. V shed 6 bases and J shed 0 bases, with 12 bases lying between them. CDR3 DNA: TGTGCCAGCAGACCACAGGGAGACTCTGGAAACACCATATATTTT. It specifies CASRPQGDSGNTIYF.

The CDR3 protein is CASSSEGSGGYTF. The CDR3 coding sequence is TGCGCCAGCAGCTCCGAGGGATCGGGGGGCTACACCTTC. The J gene is TRBJ1-2, the V gene TRBV5-1; D is unresolved. The germline V gene encodes CDR1 SGHRS and CDR2 YFSETQ. Trimming removed 3 bases from V and 8 bases from J, with 14 bases in between. The CDR3 has 13 residues.

The V call is TRBV18, the J call TRBJ2-3, with 10 bases that match TRBD1. This CDR3 region has 15 residues. Germline CDR1 is KGHSH and CDR2 is LQKENI. V trimming: 6 bases; J trimming: 3 bases; junction bases outside the gene matches: 6. CDR3 protein: CASSHGTGVTDTQYF. For the CDR3, the DNA is TGTGCCAGCTCGCACGGGACAGGGGTTACAGATACGCAGTATTTT.

This chain joins TRBV5-8 and TRBJ2-2, with D perhaps matching TRBD2 (5 bases). This CDR3 comprises 14 residues. V shed 6 bases and J shed 5 bases, with 14 bases lying between them. The germline V gene has CDR1 SGHTS and CDR2 YDEGEE. The CDR3 DNA reads TGTGCCAGCATTTTGTCCAGACTAACCGGGGAGCTGTTTTTT. Translated: CASILSRLTGELFF. Complete variable domain (other parts from reference TRBV5-8 and TRBJ2-2): EAGVTQSPTHLIKTRGQQATLRCSPISGHTSVYWYQQALGLGLQFLLWYDEGEERNRGNFPPRFSGRQFPNYSSELNVNALELEDSALYLCASILSRLTGELFFGEGSRLTVL.

The genes are TRBV10-3 and TRBJ1-1; a weak D match, TRBD1 (6 bases). Germline V gene sequence: CDR1 ENHRY, CDR2 SYGVKD. The V end was cut by 5 bases, the J end by 3 bases, with 16 bases between. The CDR3 length is 15 residues. The CDR3 nucleotides read TGTGCCATCAGTTTAGGACAGACGGTCTACACTGAAGCTTTCTTT. It translates to CAISLGQTVYTEAFF.

The chain carries TRBV19 and TRBJ1-1; possibly TRBD1 for D (5 bases). CDR3 length: 14 residues. V was trimmed by 4 bases and J by 3 bases, leaving 12 bases between them. Germline CDR1 reads LNHDA; CDR2 reads SQIVND (reference sequence). The CDR3 DNA is TGTGCCAGTAGTACTACATGGGGGGACACTGAAGCTTTCTTT. Its protein is CASSTTWGDTEAFF.

This clone was recorded once. The rearrangement uses TRBV4-1 and TRBJ1-5; TRBD1 might be the D (5 bases). The germline V gene encodes CDR1 MGHRA and CDR2 YSYEKL. V lost 4 bases and J lost 0, with 16 bases in between. This CDR3 is built from 17 residues. The CDR3 DNA reads as TGCGCCAGCAGCCTTCGTGCGGGGCCTTATAGCAATCAGCCCCAGCATTTT. The encoded protein is CASSLRAGPYSNQPQHF.

The rearrangement links TRBV19 to TRBJ1-4; TRBD1 matches 7 bases. This CDR3 has 14 amino acids. The germline gives CDR1 LNHDA, CDR2 SQIVND (reference sequence). V lost 4 bases to trimming and J lost 7 bases; unmatched junction nucleotides: 6. Here the CDR3 DNA reads TGTGCCAGTAGTAGGAAGGGGGCGGGTGAAAAACTGTTTTTT. It yields the protein CASSRKGAGEKLFF.

This chain joins TRBV2 and TRBJ2-5; 12 nucleotides match TRBD2. With 4 bases clipped from V and 2 bases from J, the junction kept 5 bases outside the gene matches. CDR3 length: 16 amino acids. Germline assignment: CDR1 SNHLY and CDR2 FYNNEI. The DNA for the CDR3 is TGTGCCAGCAGTGCTTGGACTAGCGGGACGCAAGAGACCCAGTACTTC. This codes for CASSAWTSGTQETQYF.

The count of this clone is one. The chain carries TRBV3-1 (or the pseudogene TRBV3-2) and TRBJ2-2; 9 nucleotides agree with TRBD2. The germline CDR1 and CDR2 sequences are LGHDT and YNNKEL (reference sequence). The V and J ends lost 3 bases and 3 bases, in that order; junction bases with no gene match: 5. The CDR3 is 16 residues long. The CDR3 protein is CASSHVAGVHTGELFF. The CDR3 DNA follows: TGTGCCAGCAGCCACGTAGCGGGAGTCCACACCGGGGAGCTGTTTTTT.

The chain links TRBV29-1 to TRBJ1-2; maybe TRBD1 (6 bases). Germline CDR1 reads SQVTM; CDR2 reads ANQGSEA. V was pared by 3 bases and J by 6 bases, with 17 bases between. The CDR3 is 14 amino acids. DNA of the CDR3: TGCAGCGTTGAGTCAAGAGGGCAGGGGCATGGCTACACCTTC. This sequence encodes CSVESRGQGHGYTF.

The chain uses TRBV27 and TRBJ1-6; D gene unclear. Germline CDR1 is MNHEY and CDR2 is SMNVEV (reference sequence). V was shortened by 4 bases and J by 0 bases, with 4 bases between the two germline ends. The CDR3 length is 14 residues. DNA for the CDR3: TGTGCCAGCAGTTCGAGCTCCTATAATTCACCCCTCCACTTT. Translating gives CASSSSSYNSPLHF.

The V and J genes are TRBV2 and TRBJ2-1, with D possibly TRBD1 on 5 matching bases. The germline V gene has CDR1 SNHLY and CDR2 FYNNEI. The ends were cut back, 1 base at V and 9 bases at J, with 16 bases in the middle. The CDR3 contains 15 residues. In nucleotides, the CDR3 is TGTGCCAGCAGTGAAGGGGGCCCCCTGCGGCCTGAGCAGTTCTTC. Its protein product is CASSEGGPLRPEQFF.

V and J are TRBV10-3 and TRBJ2-7, with a tentative D call TRBD1 (6 bases). V lost 4 bases, J lost 3 bases, and 10 bases lay in between. CDR1 is ENHRY, CDR2 SYGVKD, per germline. The CDR3 is 13 residues long. The CDR3 reads CAISGDNLYEQYV. The CDR3, as DNA: TGTGCCATCAGTGGGGACAACCTCTACGAGCAGTACGTC.